These 28 T cell receptor beta chains were all obtained from the same sample, sequenced in a study of control samples from healthy donors and cancer patients (dated by TCRdb to 2018 to 2021). Libraries were built with the immunoSEQ multiplex PCR assay. TCRdb limited this immuneACCESS table to in-frame rearrangements with V and J called. A share of clones is missing; checked studies link under half to unresolved V genes, and the rest is unexplained. This sample gives roughly 100,000 clones in total; about 91% of them show up just once. Less than 2.5% of the sample belongs to the ten largest clones. Sequenced input: blood. Source of these receptors: a woman aged 18-30 years in good health.

The rearrangement links TRBV4-1 to TRBJ2-7; 11 positions match TRBD2. CDR3 length equals 16 residues. Germline CDR1 MGHRA, CDR2 YSYEKL. V shed 5 bases and J 3 bases; nucleotides not matched to a gene: 9. CDR3 residues: CASSASVAGGSYEQYF. The CDR3 bases are TGCGCCAGCAGCGCAAGCGTAGCGGGGGGGAGCTACGAGCAGTACTTC.

This clone turned up a few times. This chain joins TRBV7-3 and TRBJ2-3; no definite D call. The V end was cut by 2 bases, the J end by 6 bases, with 9 bases between. This CDR3 is 13 amino acids long. Germline V lookup: CDR1 SGHTA, CDR2 FQGTGA. The CDR3 DNA sequence: TGTGCCAGCAGCTTATTCGGTATGGATACGCAGTATTTT. As protein: CASSLFGMDTQYF.

The rearrangement uses TRBV9 and TRBJ1-2; possibly TRBD1 for D (6 bases). Germline V lookup: CDR1 SGDLS, CDR2 YYNGEE. Trimming cost V 0 bases and J 6 bases, with 12 bases left between them. This CDR3 region has 14 residues. The chain's CDR3 is CASSVEGDLHGYTF. The CDR3 nucleotides read TGTGCCAGCAGCGTAGAGGGGGATCTCCATGGCTACACCTTC.

V and J are TRBV7-2 and TRBJ2-6; TRBD2 matches 8 bases. The CDR3 has 15 residues. Germline V lookup: CDR1 SGHTA, CDR2 FQGNSA. Losses at the gene ends were 5 bases for V and 2 bases for J; bases not matched to a gene: 2. The CDR3 spells CASSPGGAGANVLTF. The CDR3 bases are TGTGCCAGCAGCCCGGGGGGGGCTGGGGCCAACGTCCTGACTTTC.

Here the CDR3 reads CASSNTGLYGYTF. CDR3 nucleotide sequence: TGTGCCAGCAGTAATACAGGGCTCTATGGCTACACCTTC. The chain recombines TRBV6-5 with TRBJ1-2; weak D call: TRBD1 (6 bases). CDR1 MNHEY and CDR2 SVGAGI come from the germline V gene. V lost 5 bases, J lost 4 bases, and 11 bases lay in between. The CDR3 consists of 13 residues.

The chain recombines TRBV30 with TRBJ1-2, with TRBD1 matching 7 bases. CDR1 is GTSNPN, CDR2 SVGIG, per germline (reference sequence). CDR3 size: 11 residues. V was clipped by 4 bases and J by 6 bases; unmatched bases: 2. CDR3 DNA sequence: TGTGCCTGGACAGGGGGGAATGGCTACACCTTC. Protein product: CAWTGGNGYTF.

The rearrangement uses TRBV2 and TRBJ1-2; D is perhaps TRBD1 (6 bases). Trimming removed 8 bases at V and 0 bases at J, with 13 bases between. This CDR3 comprises 14 residues. Germline CDR1 reads SNHLY; CDR2 reads FYNNEI. The CDR3 loop is CASRVWTANYGYTF. The CDR3 nucleotides are TGTGCCAGCCGTGTCTGGACAGCTAACTATGGCTACACCTTC.

The V gene is TRBV29-1, the J gene TRBJ1-4, with D perhaps matching TRBD1 (5 bases). CDR3 length: 12 amino acids. V shed 6 bases and J shed 5 bases, with 10 bases lying between them. Germline V gene sequence: CDR1 SQVTM, CDR2 ANQGSEA. The CDR3 DNA reads as TGCAGCGTCAGGGCGGTGAATGAAAAACTGTTTTTT. It codes for CSVRAVNEKLFF.

This rearrangement joins TRBV27 to TRBJ1-2; D possibly corresponds to TRBD1 (5 bases). V was clipped by 2 bases and J by 4 bases, with 20 bases between them. This CDR3 has 17 residues. The germline V gene encodes CDR1 MNHEY and CDR2 SMNVEV (reference sequence). CDR3 residues: CASSLISPSPGTYGYTF. CDR3 DNA sequence: TGTGCCAGCAGTTTAATATCCCCCTCCCCAGGGACCTATGGCTACACCTTC.

The genes are TRBV29-1 and TRBJ2-7, with TRBD1 as a possible D gene (6 bases). The CDR3 loop spans 14 amino acids. V was clipped by 4 bases and J by 4 bases, with 17 bases between them. Germline values: CDR1 SQVTM, CDR2 ANQGSEA. As DNA, the CDR3 is TGCAGCGTTGGGGACCAGGGGCGATCTTACGAGCAGTACTTC. Amino acid sequence: CSVGDQGRSYEQYF.

A few counts support this clone. The chain links TRBV27 to TRBJ2-5, with D perhaps matching TRBD2 (6 bases). The CDR3 contains 15 residues. Trimming took off 5 bases at V and 4 bases at J, with 17 bases between the two ends. Germline CDR1 is MNHEY and CDR2 is SMNVEV (reference sequence). CDR3 region: CASSLKGTGRETQYF. DNA of the CDR3: TGTGCCAGCAGTCTAAAAGGGACTGGGAGAGAGACCCAGTACTTC.

This chain links TRBV24-1 with TRBJ1-2, with D maybe TRBD1 (5 bases). Germline-derived CDR1 and CDR2 are KGHDR and SFDVKD. Trimming removed 2 bases from V and 0 bases from J, with 12 bases in between. The CDR3 is made up of 16 amino acids. The CDR3 DNA reads as TGTGCCACCAGTGATTCCGGGACGGCCTCTAACTATGGCTACACCTTC. It yields the protein CATSDSGTASNYGYTF.

The rearrangement joins TRBV28 to TRBJ2-5, with 7 bases fitting TRBD1. Losses at the gene ends were 1 base for V and 1 base for J; bases not matched to a gene: 9. CDR1 is MDHEN, CDR2 SYDVKM, per germline. The CDR3 runs 17 residues. This chain's CDR3 is CASSLFIRDSTQETQYF. As DNA, the CDR3 is TGTGCCAGCAGTTTATTCATTCGGGACAGCACCCAAGAGACCCAGTACTTC.

The rearrangement joins TRBV4-1 to TRBJ1-5; D is undetermined. The length of the CDR3 is 13 residues. CDR1 and CDR2 (germline): MGHRA, YSYEKL. V was cut by 0 bases and J by 9 bases, with 9 bases left in between. CDR3 coding DNA: TGCGCCAGCAGCCAAGACAGGCAGAGGCCCCAGCATTTT. Translating it yields CASSQDRQRPQHF.

The V gene is TRBV6-5, the J gene TRBJ2-5; D might be TRBD2 (7 bases). CDR1 and CDR2 from the germline V gene are MNHEY and SVGAGI. This CDR3 spans 15 amino acids. The V and J ends lost 2 bases and 2 bases respectively, with 12 bases between them. CDR3 region: CASSYGGGRQETQYF. Written as DNA, the CDR3 is TGTGCCAGCAGTTACGGCGGGGGCCGGCAAGAGACCCAGTACTTC.

This chain joins TRBV13 and TRBJ2-2; 7 bases line up with TRBD1. Germline-derived CDR1 and CDR2 are PRHDT and FYEKMQ (reference sequence). This CDR3 region has 16 residues. The V segment lost 5 bases and the J segment 2 bases; nucleotides outside the gene matches: 8. Here the CDR3 reads CASSKPTGVNTGELFF. For the CDR3, the DNA is TGTGCCAGCAGCAAACCCACAGGGGTTAACACCGGGGAGCTGTTTTTT.

The chain links TRBV28 to TRBJ2-7; TRBD1 aligns across 10 bases. The length of the CDR3 is 12 residues. V lost 6 bases to trimming and J lost 4 bases; unmatched junction nucleotides: 0. Germline assignment: CDR1 MDHEN and CDR2 SYDVKM. The CDR3 protein is CASRGQGYEQYF. The CDR3 DNA follows: TGTGCCAGCAGGGGACAGGGGTACGAGCAGTACTTC.

The V and J genes are TRBV5-1 and TRBJ1-2; D unclear. Trimming took off 5 bases at V and 4 bases at J, with 24 bases between the two ends. The CDR3 is made up of 17 amino acids. Per germline, CDR1 SGHRS and CDR2 YFSETQ. CDR3 region: CASRLSFRDIPTYGYTF. In DNA form, the CDR3 reads TGCGCCAGCAGATTATCTTTTCGGGATATTCCGACCTATGGCTACACCTTC.

This rearrangement joins TRBV7-9 to TRBJ2-5; tentatively, D is TRBD1 or TRBD2 (6 bases each). CDR3 length: 14 residues. V was clipped by 3 bases and J by 4 bases, with 12 bases between them. Germline V gene data show CDR1 as SEHNR and CDR2 as FQNEAQ (reference sequence). The CDR3 is CASSFRGALETQYF. The CDR3 DNA is TGTGCCAGCAGCTTTAGGGGGGCCCTAGAGACCCAGTACTTC.

J is TRBJ1-2 and V is TRBV5-1, with 7 bases lining up with TRBD1. Germline V CDR1 and CDR2: SGHRS, YFSETQ. The CDR3 loop spans 15 amino acids. The V and J ends lost 0 bases and 2 bases, in that order; junction bases with no gene match: 4. In DNA, the CDR3 is TGCGCCAGCAGCTTGGTAACAGGGGTGAACTATGGCTACACCTTC. It codes for CASSLVTGVNYGYTF.

The chain has TRBV7-2 and TRBJ2-7; no definite D call. V was trimmed by 0 bases and J by 3 bases, leaving 9 bases between them. Germline-derived CDR1 and CDR2 are SGHTA and FQGNSA. The CDR3 is made up of 14 amino acids. The CDR3 nucleotides read TGTGCCAGCAGCTTAGCCGTAGGCGGCTACGAGCAGTACTTC. Residues: CASSLAVGGYEQYF.

The rearrangement links TRBV5-6 to TRBJ2-1; no firm D call. Germline loops: CDR1 SGHDT, CDR2 YYEEEE. V was clipped by 0 bases and J by 5 bases, with 6 bases between them. The CDR3 has 13 residues. CDR3 region: CASSLGPDNEQFF. CDR3 DNA: TGTGCCAGCAGCTTGGGTCCCGACAATGAGCAGTTCTTC.

This rearrangement joins TRBV24-1 to TRBJ2-1; D may correspond to TRBD1 or TRBD2 (5 bases each). CDR1 is KGHDR, CDR2 SFDVKD, per germline. The CDR3 has 15 amino acids. V lost 5 bases, J lost 5 bases, and 15 bases lay in between. The CDR3 region has the DNA TGTGCCACCAGTGTCCAGGGAGATCGGGACAATGAGCAGTTCTTC. Its translation is CATSVQGDRDNEQFF.

The gene calls are TRBV30 and TRBJ2-1; 11 positions match TRBD2. Germline CDR1 reads GTSNPN; CDR2 reads SVGIG (reference sequence). This CDR3 region has 15 residues. Losses at the gene ends were 5 bases for V and 6 bases for J; bases not matched to a gene: 9. The CDR3 here is CAWLVVTSGGNEQFF. Here the CDR3 DNA reads TGTGCCTGGTTGGTCGTCACTAGCGGGGGCAATGAGCAGTTCTTC. Looking up the rest from reference TRBV30 and TRBJ2-1 gives the full variable domain: SQTIHQWPATLVQPVGSPLSLECTVEGTSNPNLYWYRQAAGRGLQLLFYSVGIGQISSEVPQNLSASRPQDRQFILSSKKLLLSDSGFYLCAWLVVTSGGNEQFFGPGTRLTVL.

The chain is built from TRBV19 and TRBJ1-3; D remains unclear. Trimming pared 5 bases from V and 8 bases from J, leaving 7 bases between. The CDR3 has 11 residues. The germline gives CDR1 LNHDA, CDR2 SQIVND (reference sequence). The CDR3 DNA follows: TGTGCCAGTAGTTGGAGATACACCATATATTTT. Protein sequence: CASSWRYTIYF. Looking up the rest from reference TRBV19 and TRBJ1-3 gives the full variable domain: DGGITQSPKYLFRKEGQNVTLSCEQNLNHDAMYWYRQDPGQGLRLIYYSQIVNDFQKGDIAEGYSVSREKKESFPLTVTSAQKNPTAFYLCASSWRYTIYFGEGSWLTVV.

The chain uses TRBV5-1 and TRBJ1-3; no clear D. There are 15 residues in the CDR3. The V end was cut by 0 bases, the J end by 0 bases, with 7 bases between. The germline CDR1 and CDR2 sequences are SGHRS and YFSETQ. The CDR3 reads CASSLDTISGNTIYF. Written as DNA, the CDR3 is TGCGCCAGCAGCTTGGACACGATCTCTGGAAACACCATATATTTT. Full variable domain (missing parts from reference TRBV5-1 and TRBJ1-3): KAGVTQTPRYLIKTRGQQVTLSCSPISGHRSVSWYQQTPGQGLQFLFEYFSETQRNKGNFPGRFSGRQFSNSRSEMNVSTLELGDSALYLCASSLDTISGNTIYFGEGSWLTVV.

J is TRBJ2-2 and V is TRBV5-1; 10 nucleotides align to TRBD2. Germline V gene sequence: CDR1 SGHRS, CDR2 YFSETQ. There are 18 residues in the CDR3. The J segment lost 1 base and the V segment lost 1 base, leaving 7 bases of the junction unmatched. The CDR3 region is CASSLRPSGSRNTGELFF. As DNA, the CDR3 is TGCGCCAGCAGCTTGAGGCCTAGCGGGAGTAGGAACACCGGGGAGCTGTTTTTT.

The CDR3 sequence is CSVEVYGRGTGELFF. As DNA, the CDR3 is TGCAGCGTTGAGGTATATGGGCGCGGAACCGGGGAGCTGTTTTTT. The V call is TRBV29-1, the J call TRBJ2-2, with unresolved D. CDR1 is SQVTM, CDR2 ANQGSEA, per germline. V dropped 3 bases and J dropped 5 bases, with 16 bases sitting between them. This CDR3 region has 15 residues.